One and the same sample provided the 32 T cell receptor beta chains below, sequenced in a study of response to subunit inactivated influenza vaccine. From the RT-PCR reads, TCRdb called clonotypes with MiXCR, one entry per CDR3 protein. Of about 190,000 distinct CDR3 sequences listed, around 14% were seen once; the top ten hold roughly 24%. The specimen was CD8+ T cells sorted from PBMCs, collected about 5 days after vaccination. The receptors come from a man in his forties or fifties who received an inactivated influenza vaccine.

This clonotype was seen at least ten times. This chain connects TRBV4-3 to TRBJ2-4; D ambiguous. The V gene lost 0 bases and the J gene lost 0 bases, with 6 bases spanning the gap. Germline-derived CDR1 and CDR2 are LGHNA and YSLEER. The CDR3 is 15 amino acids. The CDR3 sequence is CASSQDAIAKNIQYF. The CDR3 DNA reads TGCGCCAGCAGCCAAGATGCAATAGCCAAAAACATTCAGTACTTC.

This clonotype was seen repeatedly, ten times or more. This sequence joins TRBV27 and TRBJ1-5; D is possibly TRBD1 (5 bases). This CDR3 spans 15 amino acids. V lost 1 base and J 5 bases, leaving 12 bases between the germline ends. CDR1 and CDR2 (germline): MNHEY, SMNVEV (reference sequence). CDR3 DNA sequence: TGTGCCAGCAGTTTATGGGGCACTGGGGATCAGCCCCAGCATTTT. This sequence encodes CASSLWGTGDQPQHF.

The table lists this clonotype with many counts. The V and J genes are TRBV12-3 or TRBV12-4 and TRBJ2-3, with D perhaps given as TRBD1 or TRBD2 (6 bases each). V lost 6 bases and J lost 2, with 18 bases in between. This CDR3 is built from 16 residues. As DNA, the CDR3 is TGTGCCAGCAGCCCAAGGAGGGGGGCCCTCACAGATACGCAGTATTTT. Amino acids: CASSPRRGALTDTQYF.

Only a few counts were recorded for this clonotype. The chain is built from TRBV4-3 and TRBJ2-1, with D maybe TRBD2 (5 bases). V was shortened by 0 bases and J by 6 bases, with 15 bases between the two germline ends. Germline CDR1 is LGHNA and CDR2 is YSLEER. The CDR3 totals 16 residues. This CDR3 is CASSQDARLRVNEQFF. The CDR3 DNA reads as TGCGCCAGCAGCCAAGATGCCCGACTACGCGTCAATGAGCAGTTCTTC.

This clonotype was found a few times. This chain links TRBV5-5 with TRBJ1-1, with a tentative D call TRBD1 (6 bases). This CDR3 comprises 14 residues. Germline lookup yields CDR1 SGHKS and CDR2 YYEKEE (reference sequence). The ends were cut back, 4 bases at V and 7 bases at J, with 17 bases in the middle. The CDR3 reads CASSRTEDHLEAFF. The CDR3 DNA sequence: TGTGCCAGCAGCAGGACAGAGGATCATCTTGAAGCTTTCTTT.

The chain combines TRBV19 with TRBJ1-1; D gene unclear. V dropped 7 bases and J dropped 2 bases, with 23 bases sitting between them. CDR1 is LNHDA, CDR2 SQIVND, per germline (reference sequence). There are 17 residues in the CDR3. For the CDR3, the DNA is TGTGCCAGTATCAATCTAGTGGCTGGGCTTACTAACACTGAAGCTTTCTTT. Translated: CASINLVAGLTNTEAFF.

The chain carries TRBV10-3 and TRBJ2-7, with 8 nucleotides matching TRBD2. Losses at the gene ends were 3 bases for V and 5 bases for J; bases not matched to a gene: 6. In germline, CDR1 is ENHRY, CDR2 SYGVKD. The CDR3 covers 14 residues. CDR3 bases: TGTGCCATCAGTGACCCCGGGAGGGCCCACGAGCAGTACTTC. Its protein is CAISDPGRAHEQYF.

This clonotype was observed a handful of times. The V and J genes are TRBV20-1 and TRBJ2-7; TRBD1 agrees at 9 bases. The CDR3 has 14 amino acids. CDR1 and CDR2 (germline): DFQATT, SNEGSKA (reference sequence). V was pared by 5 bases and J by 4 bases, with 9 bases of the junction left unmatched. The CDR3 coding sequence is TGCAGTGCTTCCGGACAGGGGAAGTTTTACGAGCAGTACTTC. Protein: CSASGQGKFYEQYF.

The CDR3 DNA follows: TGTGCCAGCAGCTTACTTGTCCACTCCTACAATGAGCAGTTCTTC. This translates into CASSLLVHSYNEQFF. The gene calls are TRBV11-2 and TRBJ2-1; D unclear. This CDR3 comprises 15 residues. Trimming stripped 2 bases from V and 0 bases from J, with 8 bases between. Per germline, CDR1 SGHAT and CDR2 FQNNGV.

J is TRBJ2-7 and V is TRBV5-6; 10 bases are shared with TRBD2. Germline V gene sequence: CDR1 SGHDT, CDR2 YYEEEE. The CDR3 consists of 20 residues. J gave up 5 bases and V 1 base, and 21 bases lay outside the gene matches. The CDR3 protein is CASSLCVVAGGRGEDHEQYF. CDR3 bases: TGTGCCAGCAGCTTGTGCGTAGTAGCGGGGGGCCGAGGAGAAGATCACGAGCAGTACTTC.

This chain uses TRBV4-3 with TRBJ1-4, with 10 bases fitting TRBD1. This CDR3 is built from 15 residues. Germline V gene lookup returns CDR1 LGHNA and CDR2 YSLEER. V lost 2 bases and J lost 10; bases outside the gene matches: 7. The CDR3 nucleotides are TGCGCCAGCAGCCAAAACACCGGGACAGGGGCAAAACTGTTTTTT. It codes for CASSQNTGTGAKLFF.

There are a few counts of this clonotype. J is TRBJ1-6 and V is TRBV7-8; weak D call: TRBD1 (5 bases). CDR1 is SGHVS, CDR2 FQNEAQ, per germline. V dropped 9 bases and J dropped 5 bases, with 11 bases sitting between them. The CDR3 is 13 amino acids. The CDR3 DNA follows: TGTGCCAGTAGCGGGGCAAATAATTCACCCCTCCACTTT. It codes for CASSGANNSPLHF. Together with reference TRBV7-8 and TRBJ1-6, the CDR3 gives the full variable domain: GAGVSQSPRYKVAKRGQDVALRCDPISGHVSLFWYQQALGQGPEFLTYFQNEAQLDKSGLPSDRFFAERPEGSVSTLKIQRTQQEDSAVYLCASSGANNSPLHFGNGTRLTVT.

J is TRBJ2-1 and V is TRBV7-9; 10 bases are shared with TRBD1. Germline lookup yields CDR1 SEHNR and CDR2 FQNEAQ (reference sequence). The J segment lost 5 bases and the V segment lost 5 bases, leaving 9 bases of the junction unmatched. This CDR3 has 16 amino acids. As DNA, the CDR3 is TGTGCCAGCAGCCAGAGACCCGGGACAGGGGACAATGAGCAGTTCTTC. Translation gives CASSQRPGTGDNEQFF. The variable domain in full, completed from reference TRBV7-9 and TRBJ2-1, reads DTGVSQNPRHKITKRGQNVTFRCDPISEHNRLYWYRQTLGQGPEFLTYFQNEAQLEKSRLLSDRFSAERPKGSFSTLEIQRTEQGDSAMYLCASSQRPGTGDNEQFFGPGTRLTVL.

This rearrangement joins TRBV20-1 to TRBJ2-1, with 10 bases lining up with TRBD2. The CDR3 is 20 residues long. Germline V gives CDR1 DFQATT, CDR2 SNEGSKA (reference sequence). V gave up 0 bases and J gave up 1 base; unmatched junction bases: 15. The CDR3 region is CSARDHGAGGPQLSYNEQFF. CDR3 nucleotides: TGCAGTGCTAGAGATCACGGAGCGGGAGGGCCCCAACTTTCCTACAATGAGCAGTTCTTC.

The chain employs TRBV29-1 and TRBJ2-7; D may be TRBD1 (5 bases). The CDR3 covers 13 residues. CDR1 is SQVTM and CDR2 is ANQGSEA in the germline V gene. V lost 1 base, J lost 3 bases, and 10 bases lay in between. CDR3 sequence: CSVEGAGNYEQYF. The CDR3 bases are TGCAGCGTTGAAGGGGCAGGGAACTACGAGCAGTACTTC.

This clonotype appeared many times. The V and J genes are TRBV29-1 and TRBJ2-1; possible D gene TRBD2, 6 bases. Trimming removed 6 bases from V and 3 bases from J, with 15 bases in between. Germline-derived CDR1 and CDR2 are SQVTM and ANQGSEA. CDR3 length: 14 amino acids. The DNA of the CDR3 is TGCAGCGTGGACATAGCGGCAGGCTACAATGAGCAGTTCTTC. Translating it yields CSVDIAAGYNEQFF.

The chain employs TRBV4-3 and TRBJ2-1; TRBD2 aligns across 7 bases. V was clipped by 4 bases and J by 3 bases; unmatched bases: 9. Looked up from germline, CDR1 is LGHNA and CDR2 is YSLEER. This CDR3 is 16 amino acids long. CDR3 coding DNA: TGCGCCAGCAGCCTAGACGCTAGCGGAAACTACAATGAGCAGTTCTTC. Amino acid sequence: CASSLDASGNYNEQFF.

This chain links TRBV6-5 with TRBJ1-6, with D tentatively TRBD1 (5 bases). The CDR3 contains 15 residues. The ends were cut back, 0 bases at V and 9 bases at J, with 12 bases in the middle. The germline gives CDR1 MNHEY, CDR2 SVGAGI. In DNA, the CDR3 is TGTGCCAGCAGTTACTCGTCAGGGAGTGGTTCACCCCTCCACTTT. The encoded protein is CASSYSSGSGSPLHF.

This clonotype appeared a few times. This chain connects TRBV11-2 to TRBJ2-3; D is perhaps TRBD1 or TRBD2 (5 bases each). Per the germline V gene, CDR1 is SGHAT and CDR2 is FQNNGV. This CDR3 comprises 14 residues. V lost 5 bases, J lost 9 bases, and 18 bases lay in between. The DNA of the CDR3 is TGTGCCAGCAGCATGGACCTGGGGGACGGAACGCAGTATTTT. Translating it yields CASSMDLGDGTQYF.

In its sample, this clonotype was seen a few times. This may arise from a read error, as a much more abundant clone is one base away. The chain links TRBV25-1 to TRBJ2-1; D unresolved. V gave up 1 base and J gave up 4 bases, with 2 bases separating them. CDR1 is MGHDK, CDR2 SYGVNS, per germline. The CDR3 is 12 amino acids. The CDR3 nucleotides are TGTGCCAGCAGTGAATGGTACAATGAGCAGTTCTTC. Translating gives CASSEWYNEQFF.

This chain connects TRBV19 to TRBJ1-1; D not certain. The CDR3 loop spans 13 amino acids. V lost 7 bases and J lost 4, with 13 bases in between. CDR1 and CDR2 (germline): LNHDA, SQIVND (reference sequence). CDR3 DNA sequence: TGTGCCAGTACCTTAGGACGCCTCACTGAAGCTTTCTTT. As protein: CASTLGRLTEAFF.

The V gene is TRBV27, the J gene TRBJ2-6, with 9 bases lining up with TRBD1. With V trimmed by 4 bases and J by 3 bases, 7 bases remained unmatched. CDR1 MNHEY and CDR2 SMNVEV come from the germline V gene (reference sequence). CDR3 length: 17 residues. CDR3 coding DNA: TGTGCCAGCAGTTACACAGGGGGCGCAGGTGGGGCCAACGTCCTGACTTTC. It yields the protein CASSYTGGAGGANVLTF.

This clonotype was seen more than once but under ten times. The CDR3 loop reads CASSENPQGSSYNEQFF. CDR3 nucleotide sequence: TGTGCCAGCAGCGAGAACCCACAGGGGAGCTCCTACAATGAGCAGTTCTTC. This chain joins TRBV9 and TRBJ2-1, with TRBD1 matching 7 bases. Trimming removed 3 bases from V and 0 bases from J; junction bases left unmatched: 9. Germline CDR1 and CDR2: SGDLS and YYNGEE. The CDR3 extends over 17 amino acids.

This clonotype has more than one count but fewer than ten. This chain connects TRBV20-1 to TRBJ1-1; 9 bases are a match to TRBD1. The CDR3 loop spans 14 amino acids. The junction had 7 bases not matched to a gene; V was cut back by 8 bases and J by 0 bases. From germline, CDR1 is DFQATT and CDR2 SNEGSKA (reference sequence). CDR3 nucleotides: TGCAGTACAAGGGACAGGGTCATGAACACTGAAGCTTTCTTT. Protein: CSTRDRVMNTEAFF.

The rearrangement joins TRBV28 to TRBJ2-2; TRBD1 aligns across 11 bases. Losses at the gene ends were 5 bases for V and 4 bases for J; bases not matched to a gene: 6. Germline V gene sequence: CDR1 MDHEN, CDR2 SYDVKM. The CDR3 length is 16 residues. Here the CDR3 DNA reads TGTGCCAGCAGTCCCCCGGGACAGGGGGTCACCGGGGAGCTGTTTTTT. As protein: CASSPPGQGVTGELFF.

In this sample, this clonotype turned up a few times. The rearrangement joins TRBV6-2 or TRBV6-3 to TRBJ2-7; D gene ambiguous. Germline CDR1 MNHEY, CDR2 SVGEGT. This CDR3 region has 13 residues. The V gene lost 11 bases and the J gene lost 7 bases, with 21 bases spanning the gap. Here the CDR3 reads CAGRKDDEDEQYF. In nucleotides, the CDR3 is TGTGCCGGACGGAAAGACGACGAAGATGAGCAGTACTTC.

This clonotype appeared many times. The chain's CDR3 is CASSPGGGTSHYEQYF. The CDR3 DNA is TGTGCCAGCAGCCCCGGGGGGGGGACATCCCACTACGAGCAGTACTTC. V gene TRBV7-9 combines with J gene TRBJ2-7, with TRBD2 matching over 8 bases. Trimming removed 5 bases from V and 3 bases from J; junction bases left unmatched: 12. The germline CDR1 and CDR2 sequences are SEHNR and FQNEAQ (reference sequence). The length of the CDR3 is 16 residues.

The rearrangement links TRBV28 to TRBJ2-3; D gene uncertain. The CDR3 extends over 11 amino acids. Trimming left V 9 bases short and J 5 bases short, with 9 bases between. Germline V gene data show CDR1 as MDHEN and CDR2 as SYDVKM. The CDR3 nucleotides read TGTGCCAGTGGAACTAAAGATACGCAGTATTTT. Encoded protein: CASGTKDTQYF.

The rearrangement joins TRBV4-3 to TRBJ2-7; possibly TRBD1 or TRBD2 for D (5 bases each). The V gene lost 3 bases and the J gene lost 1 base, with 13 bases spanning the gap. The CDR3 loop spans 15 amino acids. Looked up from germline, CDR1 is LGHNA and CDR2 is YSLEER. Written as DNA, the CDR3 is TGCGCCAGCAGCCAGGATGGGGACGGATCCTACGAGCAGTACTTC. Translation gives CASSQDGDGSYEQYF.

CDR3 residues: CASSLGTSGGADTEAFF. Written as DNA, the CDR3 is TGTGCCAGCAGCTTAGGAACCTCAGGGGGCGCGGACACTGAAGCTTTCTTT. The gene calls are TRBV7-9 and TRBJ1-1, with TRBD1 matching over 8 bases. With 1 base clipped from V and 3 bases from J, the junction kept 10 bases outside the gene matches. The CDR3 runs 17 residues. Germline assignment: CDR1 SEHNR and CDR2 FQNEAQ (reference sequence).

This clonotype was counted between two and nine times. The chain links TRBV4-3 to TRBJ2-1; the match to TRBD2 covers 9 bases. The V gene's germline CDR1 is LGHNA and CDR2 YSLEER. The CDR3 covers 15 residues. V shed 0 bases, J shed 12 bases, and the junction held 9 bases outside the gene matches. The CDR3 protein is CASSQDRVAGVGQFF. The CDR3 DNA reads TGCGCCAGCAGCCAAGATCGGGTAGCGGGGGTTGGGCAGTTCTTC.

This clonotype was detected only a few times. The junction departs from the called germline gene at one end, perhaps through a read error. V is TRBV7-7 and J is TRBJ2-7, with D possibly being TRBD2 (6 bases). The germline V gene has CDR1 SSHAT and CDR2 FNYEAQ (reference sequence). The CDR3 totals 16 residues. The CDR3 protein is CASSENGGTPSYEQYF. The CDR3 DNA reads TGTGCTAGCAGCGAGAACGGTGGGACTCCATCCTACGAGCAGTACTTC.